This is a list of T cell receptor beta chains from one sample in a study of cytomegalovirus exposure and HLA in healthy donors. The assay was immunoSEQ multiplex PCR, and TCRdb's table has in-frame clones only and misses some. The top ten clones hold 7.5% to 10% of a sample with 150,000 to 200,000 clones, 75% to 90% of them seen once. Material for sequencing was PBMCs. All receptors come from a man between 18 and 35 years old in good health and CMV-seropositive. Both conserved end residues are part of each CDR3. Each record gives: CDR3 protein, CDR3 DNA, V gene, J gene, clone size, D gene. A D gene is named only where the DNA matches it firmly. For some rows the clone size is stated as once, few or many, or as a class when expanded; others skip it.

CASSLDRGDVGSPLHF,TGTGCCAGCAGCTTAGACAGGGGGGACGTAGGTTCACCCCTCCACTTT,TRBV11-2,TRBJ1-6,.,TRBD1
CASSQDIAPGGQYF,TGTGCCAGCAGCCAAGATATCGCTCCGGGGGGGCAGTACTTC,TRBV14,TRBJ2-7,.,TRBD2
CASSVESSGPPQETQYF,TGTGCCAGCAGCGTAGAGAGTAGCGGGCCCCCCCAAGAGACCCAGTACTTC,TRBV9,TRBJ2-5,.,TRBD2
CASNGGGQLTGELFF,TGTGCCAGCAACGGGGGGGGACAACTCACCGGGGAGCTGTTTTTT,TRBV9,TRBJ2-2,.,TRBD2
CASSSRQDHPYGYTF,TGTGCCAGCAGCTCGAGACAGGACCATCCCTATGGCTACACCTTC,TRBV6-5,TRBJ1-2,.,.
CASSSPSSYEQYF,TGTGCCAGCAGTTCCCCGAGCTCCTACGAGCAGTACTTC,TRBV6-5,TRBJ2-7,.,.
CASSLGPCLFSPYEQYF,TGTGCCAGCAGCTTAGGCCCGTGCCTCTTTAGTCCCTACGAGCAGTACTTC,TRBV7-6,TRBJ2-7,.,.
CASSSTGPYEQYF,TGTGCCAGCAGCTCGACAGGTCCCTACGAGCAGTACTTC,TRBV5-4,TRBJ2-7,once,.
CASSSPGTATYEQHF,TGTGCCAGCAGTTCTCCCGGGACAGCAACCTACGAGCAGCACTTC,TRBV6-5,TRBJ2-7,.,TRBD1
CASSGNRGKETQYF,TGTGCCAGCAGCGGAAACAGGGGGAAAGAGACCCAGTACTTC,TRBV7-2,TRBJ2-5,few,TRBD1
CASSLDGGRTDTQYF,TGTGCCAGCAGCCTTGACGGAGGCCGCACAGATACGCAGTATTTT,TRBV7-9,TRBJ2-3,.,.
CASRLSHSLSGANVLTF,TGCGCCAGCAGGTTGAGTCACAGCCTATCTGGGGCCAACGTCCTGACTTTC,TRBV10-2,TRBJ2-6,few,.
CASSVVASPFENTIYF,TGTGCCAGCAGCGTAGTGGCATCGCCCTTTGAAAACACCATATATTTT,TRBV9,TRBJ1-3,.,.
CASSASRVGGSPLHF,TGTGCCAGCAGTGCGAGTCGGGTAGGCGGATCACCCCTCCACTTT,TRBV25-1,TRBJ1-6,.,.
CASSEASVPGELFF,TGTGCCAGCAGTGAAGCATCGGTTCCCGGGGAGCTGTTTTTT,TRBV6-1,TRBJ2-2,.,.
CASSGGSSYNSPLHF,TGTGCCAGCAGCGGCGGAAGCTCCTATAATTCACCCCTCCACTTT,TRBV9,TRBJ1-6,once,.
CASSLRTGTDTEAFF,TGCGCCAGCAGCTTAAGGACAGGGACGGACACTGAAGCTTTCTTT,TRBV5-1,TRBJ1-1,.,TRBD1
CASSSTAGGRLETQYF,TGTGCCAGCAGCTCGACAGCGGGGGGGCGCTTGGAGACCCAGTACTTC,TRBV5-4,TRBJ2-5,.,TRBD2
CASSLVRGPYEQYF,TGTGCCAGCAGCTTAGTTAGGGGTCCCTACGAGCAGTACTTC,TRBV7-2,TRBJ2-7,.,.
CASSGKWQGSTEAFF,TGTGCCAGCAGTGGAAAGTGGCAGGGGAGCACTGAAGCTTTCTTT,TRBV11-2,TRBJ1-1,.,.
CASSPRTGPETQYF,TGCGCCAGCAGCCCTCGGACAGGTCCAGAGACCCAGTACTTC,TRBV4-1,TRBJ2-5,.,TRBD1
CSSGTPDQTQYF,TGCAGCTCCGGGACACCTGACCAGACCCAGTACTTC,TRBV29-1,TRBJ2-5,.,.
CASSSSGGHSYNEQFF,TGTGCCAGCAGTTCTAGCGGGGGGCACTCCTACAATGAGCAGTTCTTC,TRBV7-2,TRBJ2-1,.,TRBD2
CASKHRGTADPANTGELFF,TGTGCCAGCAAACACCGCGGGACTGCAGATCCAGCGAACACCGGGGAGCTGTTTTTT,TRBV7-2,TRBJ2-2,.,.
CASSRPGGYSYNEQFF,TGTGCCAGCTCACGGCCAGGGGGCTATTCCTACAATGAGCAGTTCTTC,TRBV18,TRBJ2-1,.,TRBD1
CASNQGLGNTIYF,TGTGCCAGCAACCAGGGGCTTGGAAACACCATATATTTT,TRBV6-5,TRBJ1-3,.,.
CASTTGLETGELFF,TGTGCCAGCACTACAGGGTTGGAAACCGGGGAGCTGTTTTTT,TRBV2,TRBJ2-2,.,.
CASSTQGARNTQYF,TGCGCCAGCAGCACACAGGGGGCGCGAAATACGCAGTATTTT,TRBV5-1,TRBJ2-3,.,TRBD1
CASSISGTGREKLFF,TGTGCCAGCAGTATCTCCGGGACAGGGCGAGAAAAACTGTTTTTT,TRBV6-1,TRBJ1-4,once,TRBD1
CASSQRGLAGEITSTDTQYF,TGTGCCAGCAGCCAAAGGGGCCTAGCGGGGGAAATAACTAGCACAGATACGCAGTATTTT,TRBV4-2,TRBJ2-3,.,TRBD2
CASSPTGHRLGEQYF,TGTGCCAGCAGTCCAACTGGGCACCGTCTGGGCGAGCAGTACTTC,TRBV6-1,TRBJ2-7,.,.
CASSRAGSGTEAFF,TGTGCCAGCAGTCGCGCAGGGTCGGGCACTGAAGCTTTCTTT,TRBV6-5,TRBJ1-1,few,.
CASSIGGTGLVNQPQHF,TGTGCCAGTAGTATAGGTGGGACAGGGTTAGTCAATCAGCCCCAGCATTTT,TRBV19,TRBJ1-5,.,TRBD1
CASSVIGTVETQYF,TGTGCCAGTAGTGTAATCGGGACAGTTGAGACCCAGTACTTC,TRBV19,TRBJ2-5,few,TRBD1
CASTITENTEAFF,TGTGCCAGCACGATAACAGAGAACACTGAAGCTTTCTTT,TRBV6-1,TRBJ1-1,once,.